A selection of T cell receptor beta chains follows, all from one sample in a study of T cell responses to AZD1222 COVID-19 vaccine. Sequenced by immunoSEQ multiplex PCR; TCRdb stores in-frame clones only, minus some. The data show some 120,000 clones, with approximately 83% seen just once and 3.5% to 5% held by the top ten. Material: peripheral blood, obtained on day 0 of MenACWY control vaccination. These receptors were obtained from an adult in good health. The CDR3 runs from the conserved cysteine through the conserved F or W. The order of the fields is CDR3 protein, CDR3 DNA, D gene, V gene, clone size, J gene, CDR3 length. D genes are given only for firm matches. For some rows the clone size is stated as once, few or many, or as a class when expanded; others skip it.

CASSFLRGGRTGELFF,TGTGCCAGCAGCTTCTTGCGGGGGGGCCGTACCGGGGAGCTGTTTTTT,TRBD2,TRBV5-5,NA,TRBJ2-2,16
CASSIQGAGETQYF,TGTGCCAGTAGTATTCAGGGGGCCGGGGAGACCCAGTACTTC,TRBD1,TRBV19,NA,TRBJ2-5,14
CASSIRQGAMETQYF,TGTGCCAGCAGTATAAGACAGGGGGCGATGGAGACCCAGTACTTC,TRBD1,TRBV6-6,NA,TRBJ2-5,15
CASSLGQGPSYEQYF,TGTGCCAGCAGCTTAGGGCAGGGTCCCTCCTACGAGCAGTACTTC,NA,TRBV7-2,NA,TRBJ2-7,15
CSVTGRRQGAATNEKLFF,TGCAGCGTGACGGGCCGACGACAGGGGGCAGCAACTAATGAAAAACTGTTTTTT,TRBD1,TRBV29-1,NA,TRBJ1-4,18
CASRRDGNTGELFF,TGTGCCAGCCGAAGGGACGGGAACACCGGGGAGCTGTTTTTT,NA,TRBV28,NA,TRBJ2-2,14
CASIQDTRSNEKLFF,TGTGCCAGCATCCAGGACACGCGATCCAATGAAAAACTGTTTTTT,NA,TRBV7-9,NA,TRBJ1-4,15
CASSRGTGRTDTQYF,TGTGCCAGCAGCCGTGGGACAGGGCGGACAGATACGCAGTATTTT,TRBD1,TRBV5-6,NA,TRBJ2-3,15
CASSIDGAGAYEQYF,TGTGCCAGTAGTATAGATGGTGCGGGCGCCTACGAGCAGTACTTC,NA,TRBV19,NA,TRBJ2-7,15
CASTGTAGRLNTEAFF,TGTGCCAGTACAGGGACCGCAGGGCGGTTGAACACTGAAGCTTTCTTT,NA,TRBV19,NA,TRBJ1-1,16
CASSQGGVGTGELFF,TGTGCCAGCAGCCAAGGAGGGGTTGGGACCGGGGAGCTGTTTTTT,NA,TRBV3-1/TRBV3-2,once,TRBJ2-2,15
CASSQDQSGPIGEKLFF,TGTGCCAGCAGCCAAGATCAGAGCGGACCGATAGGGGAAAAACTGTTTTTT,NA,TRBV3-1/TRBV3-2,NA,TRBJ1-4,17
CSVEARGGKNYGYTF,TGCAGCGTTGAAGCCAGGGGAGGGAAAAACTATGGCTACACCTTC,NA,TRBV29-1,NA,TRBJ1-2,15
CASSVSWQVSYEQYF,TGTGCCAGCAGCGTATCTTGGCAGGTCAGCTACGAGCAGTACTTC,NA,TRBV9,NA,TRBJ2-7,15
CASTSSGGLGTNNYGYTF,TGTGCCAGCACCTCATCCGGGGGGCTAGGTACCAATAACTATGGCTACACCTTC,NA,TRBV28,NA,TRBJ1-2,18
CATSDPREGDYEQYF,TGTGCCACCAGTGACCCCAGGGAGGGAGACTACGAGCAGTACTTC,TRBD2,TRBV24-1,NA,TRBJ2-7,15
CASSYSGLSYEQYF,TGTGCCAGCAGTTACTCGGGGTTGTCCTACGAGCAGTACTTC,NA,TRBV6-2/TRBV6-3,NA,TRBJ2-7,14
CATSRGSSGANVLTF,TGTGCCACCAGTCGTGGGAGCTCTGGGGCCAACGTCCTGACTTTC,NA,TRBV24-1,NA,TRBJ2-6,15
CASSIGQGVQPQHF,TGTGCCAGCAGCATCGGACAGGGCGTTCAGCCCCAGCATTTT,TRBD1,TRBV7-6,NA,TRBJ1-5,14
CASSLAGGPETDTQYF,TGTGCCAGCAGCTTAGCGGGAGGGCCTGAGACAGATACGCAGTATTTT,TRBD2,TRBV7-8,NA,TRBJ2-3,16
CASSLSATGISYGYTF,TGTGCCAGCAGTTTATCGGCGACAGGAATTTCTTATGGCTACACCTTC,NA,TRBV27,NA,TRBJ1-2,16
CASSVGPALDRDWNYGYTF,TGTGCCAGCAGCGTAGGCCCGGCCCTCGACAGGGATTGGAACTATGGCTACACCTTC,TRBD1,TRBV9,NA,TRBJ1-2,19
CASSAINQPQHF,TGTGCCAGCAGTGCCATCAATCAGCCCCAGCATTTT,NA,TRBV25-1,NA,TRBJ1-5,12
CASSRTGLFNQPQHF,TGTGCCAGCAGTCGGACAGGATTATTCAATCAGCCCCAGCATTTT,TRBD1,TRBV28,NA,TRBJ1-5,15
CASSLLGLEQYF,TGTGCCAGCAGTTTGTTGGGACTGGAGCAGTACTTC,NA,TRBV28,NA,TRBJ2-7,12
CAIREDQGQPQHF,TGTGCCATCAGAGAGGACCAAGGCCAGCCCCAGCATTTT,NA,TRBV10-3,few,TRBJ1-5,13
CATYGQGSTDTQYF,TGTGCCACCTACGGACAGGGTAGCACAGATACGCAGTATTTT,TRBD1,TRBV15,once,TRBJ2-3,14
CASSQSLVDEQFF,TGCGCCAGCAGTCAGTCGCTGGTGGATGAGCAGTTCTTC,NA,TRBV23-1,NA,TRBJ2-1,13
CACRGYGYTF,TGTGCCTGCAGGGGGTATGGCTACACCTTC,TRBD1,TRBV30,NA,TRBJ1-2,10
CATQGTGNQPQHF,TGTGCCACCCAGGGGACAGGGAATCAGCCCCAGCATTTT,TRBD1,TRBV6-5,NA,TRBJ1-5,13
CASSLAPGLSNTEAFF,TGTGCCAGCAGCTTAGCACCCGGGCTGTCGAACACTGAAGCTTTCTTT,NA,TRBV7-2,NA,TRBJ1-1,16
CASSLPFLAGDSNEQFF,TGTGCCAGCAGTTTACCCTTTCTAGCGGGGGACAGCAATGAGCAGTTCTTC,TRBD2,TRBV28,NA,TRBJ2-1,17
CASSPPSGEQYF,TGTGCCAGCTCACCACCATCGGGGGAGCAGTACTTC,NA,TRBV18,NA,TRBJ2-7,12
CASSKAPAGGTNTEAFF,TGTGCCAGCAGCAAAGCGCCGGCAGGGGGCACGAACACTGAAGCTTTCTTT,NA,TRBV21-1,NA,TRBJ1-1,17
CASSLRTNSPLHF,TGTGCCAGCAGCCTCCGGACGAATTCACCCCTCCACTTT,NA,TRBV11-2,NA,TRBJ1-6,13
CASSLAQVLTDTQYF,TGTGCCAGCAGCTTAGCCCAGGTTCTGACAGATACGCAGTATTTT,NA,TRBV7-6,NA,TRBJ2-3,15
CASSFKGNTDTQYF,TGTGCCAGCAGCTTTAAGGGAAACACAGATACGCAGTATTTT,NA,TRBV5-5,NA,TRBJ2-3,14
CASSLLAGQGGSYEQYF,TGTGCCAGCAGCTTACTAGCTGGGCAGGGGGGTTCCTACGAGCAGTACTTC,NA,TRBV7-2,NA,TRBJ2-7,17
CASSQGGNYNSPLHF,TGTGCCAGCAGCCAAGGAGGTAACTATAATTCACCCCTCCACTTT,NA,TRBV4-2,few,TRBJ1-6,15
CATSDQPRGGGGYTF,TGTGCCACCAGTGACCAACCCCGCGGGGGCGGGGGCTACACCTTC,NA,TRBV24-1,NA,TRBJ1-2,15
CASSQRWGQVNPSYEQYF,TGCGCCAGCAGCCAACGATGGGGACAGGTGAACCCTAGCTACGAGCAGTACTTC,TRBD1,TRBV4-1,NA,TRBJ2-7,18
CASSKGQTSTDTQYF,TGCGCCAGCAGTAAAGGACAGACTAGCACAGATACGCAGTATTTT,NA,TRBV5-1,NA,TRBJ2-3,15
CASSVDGTLFDF,TGTGCCAGCAGCGTAGACGGGACACTATTTGATTTT,NA,TRBV9,NA,TRBJ1-3,12
CASSHGDRGTEAFF,TGTGCCAGCAGCCATGGGGACCGTGGTACTGAAGCTTTCTTT,NA,TRBV3-1/TRBV3-2,NA,TRBJ1-1,14
CASTTGVTSPLHF,TGTGCCAGCACGACAGGGGTGACTTCACCCCTCCACTTT,TRBD1,TRBV7-2,few,TRBJ1-6,13
CANGGGRTEAFF,TGTGCCAATGGGGGGGGCAGAACTGAAGCTTTCTTT,NA,TRBV2,NA,TRBJ1-1,12
CASTGTDQPQHF,TGTGCCAGTACCGGGACAGATCAGCCCCAGCATTTT,TRBD1,TRBV19,NA,TRBJ1-5,12
CASRSQGYGYTF,TGTGCCAGCAGATCACAGGGATATGGCTACACCTTC,NA,TRBV6-6,NA,TRBJ1-2,12
CASSLTANRAGGYTF,TGTGCCAGCAGTTTAACCGCTAACAGGGCCGGGGGCTACACCTTC,NA,TRBV27,NA,TRBJ1-2,15
CATKGLAGASSYEQYF,TGTGCCACCAAAGGACTAGCGGGGGCCAGCTCCTACGAGCAGTACTTC,NA,TRBV21-1,NA,TRBJ2-7,16
CASSRQGNTEAFF,TGTGCCAGCAGTAGACAGGGGAACACTGAAGCTTTCTTT,TRBD1,TRBV2,NA,TRBJ1-1,13
CSVGRGTMNTEAFF,TGCAGCGTTGGGCGGGGCACGATGAACACTGAAGCTTTCTTT,NA,TRBV29-1,NA,TRBJ1-1,14
CASSYQPGGSGNTIYF,TGTGCCAGCAGTTACCAGCCAGGGGGTTCTGGAAACACCATATATTTT,TRBD1,TRBV6-5,NA,TRBJ1-3,16
CASSVVTDTQYF,TGTGCCAGCAGCGTGGTCACAGATACGCAGTATTTT,NA,TRBV9,NA,TRBJ2-3,12